These 21 T cell receptor beta chains were all obtained from the same sample, sequenced in a study of a mutant IDH1 vaccine in newly diagnosed glioma. Time point of the sample: week 5, during vaccination. Every single dose of the vaccine, 300 ug of mutant IDH1 20-mer peptide, came with topical imiquimod. Their cognate antigens are unknown. Profiled with immunoSEQ multiplex PCR; TCRdb holds only in-frame clones, not every one. Of just under 80,000 clones listed, roughly nine tenths are singletons. This specimen consisted of PBMCs, obtained from a glioma patient whose treatment included an IDH1 peptide vaccine. The receptors here all came from a woman aged 50 to 65 with glioma.

This clone occurred once. This chain uses TRBV15 with TRBJ2-5; 8 bases fit TRBD2. The CDR3 has 17 amino acids. V trimming: 0 bases; J trimming: 5 bases; junction bases outside the gene matches: 11. Germline V CDR1 and CDR2: LNHNV, YYDKDF (reference sequence). CDR3: CATSRERSGRVVETQYF. The DNA of the CDR3 is TGTGCCACCAGCAGAGAACGGAGCGGGAGAGTAGTTGAGACCCAGTACTTC.

The V and J genes are TRBV7-9 and TRBJ1-5, with 10 positions matching TRBD1. From germline, CDR1 is SEHNR and CDR2 FQNEAQ (reference sequence). V lost 4 bases, J lost 3 bases, and 6 bases stayed unmatched. The CDR3 covers 16 residues. CDR3 protein: CASSSGDRGNNQPQHF. The CDR3 bases are TGTGCCAGCAGCTCCGGGGACAGGGGAAACAATCAGCCCCAGCATTTT.

The genes are TRBV7-9 and TRBJ2-2, with D tentatively TRBD1 (5 bases). Per the germline V gene, CDR1 is SEHNR and CDR2 is FQNEAQ (reference sequence). The ends were cut back, 4 bases at V and 4 bases at J, with 22 bases in the middle. The CDR3 runs to 18 residues. CDR3 protein: CASSYRQDTSSGTGELFF. The CDR3 DNA is TGTGCCAGCAGCTATAGGCAGGACACTTCGTCGGGCACCGGGGAGCTGTTTTTT.

The V call is TRBV19, the J call TRBJ1-5, with 7 bases fitting TRBD1. Germline V CDR1 and CDR2: LNHDA, SQIVND (reference sequence). J was trimmed by 3 bases and V by 4 bases; bases with no gene match: 9. This CDR3 contains 16 residues. DNA of the CDR3: TGTGCCAGTAGTACTACAGGGGTCCGACCCAATCAGCCCCAGCATTTT. Residues: CASSTTGVRPNQPQHF.

The V call is TRBV6-1, the J call TRBJ1-1; no definite D call. The germline V gene encodes CDR1 MNHNS and CDR2 SASEGT. The CDR3 runs 12 residues. Trimming removed 6 bases at V and 10 bases at J, with 15 bases between. CDR3 protein: CASRSQTGPAFF. The CDR3 nucleotides read TGTGCCAGCAGAAGTCAGACTGGGCCAGCTTTCTTT.

V gene TRBV21-1 combines with J gene TRBJ2-7. TRBV21-1 is a listed pseudogene. There are 15 residues in the CDR3. CDR3 region: CASSKRFGPAYEQYF. Written as DNA, the CDR3 is TGTGCCAGCAGCAAAAGGTTCGGACCGGCCTACGAGCAGTACTTC.

The chain carries TRBV19 and TRBJ1-2; 8 bases agree with TRBD1. V lost 5 bases to trimming and J lost 4 bases; unmatched junction nucleotides: 3. Germline loops: CDR1 LNHDA, CDR2 SQIVND (reference sequence). This CDR3 is 13 amino acids long. CDR3 bases: TGTGCCAGTAGTCTACAGGGGGGCTATGGCTACACCTTC. The encoded protein is CASSLQGGYGYTF.

The chain is built from TRBV28 and TRBJ1-2, with 8 nucleotides matching TRBD1. J lost 0 bases, V lost 2 bases, and 2 bases had no gene match. This CDR3 region has 15 residues. CDR1 MDHEN and CDR2 SYDVKM come from the germline V gene. The CDR3 DNA is TGTGCCAGCAGTTTAGACAGGGGAGCTAACTATGGCTACACCTTC. Its protein is CASSLDRGANYGYTF.

This chain joins TRBV9 and TRBJ1-1; 8 nucleotides agree with TRBD1. V was pared by 0 bases and J by 6 bases, with 7 bases of the junction left unmatched. CDR3 length equals 15 residues. CDR1 is SGDLS and CDR2 is YYNGEE in the germline V gene. The CDR3 sequence: CASSVDGTGVPEAFF. The CDR3 nucleotides read TGTGCCAGCAGCGTAGACGGGACAGGAGTACCTGAAGCTTTCTTT.

The V and J genes are TRBV25-1 and TRBJ2-7; D unclear. The CDR3 is 11 amino acids. Germline V gene lookup returns CDR1 MGHDK and CDR2 SYGVNS. The germline V and J ends were trimmed by 1 base and 2 bases, with 0 bases remaining between them. The CDR3 bases are TGTGCCAGCAGTGAATCCTACGAGCAGTACTTC. Protein sequence: CASSESYEQYF.

The sample holds one count of this clone. The J gene is TRBJ2-1, the V gene TRBV5-4; D gene ambiguous. This CDR3 spans 12 amino acids. Germline assignment: CDR1 SGHNT and CDR2 YYREEE (reference sequence). V was cut by 4 bases and J by 3 bases, with 5 bases left in between. Here the CDR3 DNA reads TGTGCCAGCAGCACCTTCTACAATGAGCAGTTCTTC. It codes for CASSTFYNEQFF. The whole variable domain, remainder taken from reference TRBV5-4 and TRBJ2-1, is ETGVTQSPTHLIKTRGQQVTLRCSSQSGHNTVSWYQQALGQGPQFIFQYYREEENGRGNFPPRFSGLQFPNYSSELNVNALELDDSALYLCASSTFYNEQFFGPGTRLTVL.

V usage is TRBV7-8 and J usage is TRBJ1-2; TRBD1 aligns across 7 bases. Germline values: CDR1 SGHVS, CDR2 FQNEAQ. The V segment lost 5 bases and the J segment 2 bases; nucleotides outside the gene matches: 8. This CDR3 is 15 amino acids long. The CDR3 bases are TGTGCCAGCAGCGGATACAGGGGAGGGAACTATGGCTACACCTTC. Encoded protein: CASSGYRGGNYGYTF.

The rearrangement joins TRBV5-6 to TRBJ1-2, with 7 bases that match TRBD1. From germline, CDR1 is SGHDT and CDR2 YYEEEE. This CDR3 has 18 amino acids. The V segment lost 3 bases and the J segment 3 bases; nucleotides outside the gene matches: 17. The CDR3 spells CASSSLLTGRFADYGYTF. The CDR3 DNA sequence: TGTGCCAGCAGCTCCCTATTGACAGGGAGGTTCGCGGACTATGGCTACACCTTC.

This sequence joins TRBV7-2 and TRBJ2-4, with TRBD1 matching 7 bases. V dropped 4 bases and J dropped 8; count of bases not matched to a gene: 5. This CDR3 has 13 amino acids. Germline loops: CDR1 SGHTA, CDR2 FQGNSA. CDR3 amino acids: CASSYDRADIQYF. The CDR3 region has the DNA TGTGCCAGCAGCTACGACAGGGCGGACATTCAGTACTTC.

The rearrangement joins TRBV5-1 to TRBJ2-5; TRBD2 matches 12 bases. The V gene's germline CDR1 is SGHRS and CDR2 YFSETQ. Trimming removed 6 bases from V and 5 bases from J; junction bases left unmatched: 14. The CDR3 is made up of 17 amino acids. DNA of the CDR3: TGCGCCAGCACCTTCCTAGCGGGAGGGGGTCTCGGGGAGACCCAGTACTTC. It yields the protein CASTFLAGGGLGETQYF. Full variable domain (rest looked up from reference TRBV5-1 and TRBJ2-5): KAGVTQTPRYLIKTRGQQVTLSCSPISGHRSVSWYQQTPGQGLQFLFEYFSETQRNKGNFPGRFSGRQFSNSRSEMNVSTLELGDSALYLCASTFLAGGGLGETQYFGPGTRLLVL.

The V and J genes are TRBV7-8 and TRBJ2-7; 8 bases map to TRBD2. CDR1 is SGHVS, CDR2 FQNEAQ, per germline. CDR3 length equals 15 residues. The V and J ends lost 1 base and 6 bases, in that order; junction bases with no gene match: 8. The CDR3 here is CASSLGRTSLREQYF. CDR3 in DNA: TGTGCCAGCAGCTTAGGTAGGACTAGCCTCCGCGAGCAGTACTTC.

The chain recombines TRBV11-3 with TRBJ2-2; 7 bases are shared with TRBD1. Germline CDR1 is SGHNT and CDR2 is YENEEA. This CDR3 spans 14 amino acids. The trim removed 2 bases at V and 5 bases at J, leaving 2 bases unmatched. CDR3 loop: CASSLYRGTGELFF. CDR3 DNA: TGTGCCAGCAGCTTATACAGGGGAACCGGGGAGCTGTTTTTT.

This clone was picked up one time. V gene TRBV9 combines with J gene TRBJ2-6; D is unresolved. The germline V gene encodes CDR1 SGDLS and CDR2 YYNGEE. The CDR3 loop spans 15 amino acids. The ends were cut back, 2 bases at V and 1 base at J, with 7 bases in the middle. The CDR3 region has the DNA TGTGCCAGCAGCGTCTCGCGATCTGGGGCCAACGTCCTGACTTTC. Amino acids: CASSVSRSGANVLTF.

The chain has TRBV25-1 and TRBJ2-1; 8 nucleotides line up with TRBD2. The CDR3 sequence is 18 residues long. Losses at the gene ends were 5 bases for V and 1 base for J; bases not matched to a gene: 13. CDR1 MGHDK and CDR2 SYGVNS come from the germline V gene. CDR3 DNA: TGTGCCAGCAGTCCCCTTCTAGCGGGCGGAAGGTCCTACAATGAGCAGTTCTTC. Translation: CASSPLLAGGRSYNEQFF.

The rearrangement links TRBV7-8 to TRBJ1-4; D gene ambiguous. V was clipped by 4 bases and J by 8 bases, with 14 bases between them. The CDR3 spans 14 residues. Germline values: CDR1 SGHVS, CDR2 FQNEAQ. In DNA form, the CDR3 reads TGTGCCAGCAGCTCCGGCCTAGGTGTGGAAAAACTGTTTTTT. It is translated as CASSSGLGVEKLFF.

The rearrangement uses TRBV18 and TRBJ1-3; D gene ambiguous. Between the trimmed V and J ends, which lost 3 bases and 4 bases, there was a span of 7 bases. The germline gives CDR1 KGHSH, CDR2 LQKENI. This CDR3 region has 13 residues. This CDR3 is CASSPEQGNTIYF. DNA for the CDR3: TGTGCCAGCTCACCTGAACAGGGAAACACCATATATTTT.